This passage covers 12 T cell receptor beta chains from one sample sequenced in a study of blood T cell repertoires in COVID-19. Data came from immunoSEQ multiplex PCR; TCRdb stores just in-frame clones and leaves some out. This table holds over 200,000 clones, approximately 92% found once. The sample was peripheral blood. These receptor sequences come from a person aged 18 to 35 with COVID-19, enrolled during active disease.

V gene TRBV7-9 combines with J gene TRBJ1-4; 10 bases match TRBD1. Germline V gene sequence: CDR1 SEHNR, CDR2 FQNEAQ (reference sequence). Trimming took 1 base from V and 8 from J; bases not matched to a gene: 1. CDR3 length: 14 residues. The CDR3 loop reads CASSLGDRGEKLFF. In nucleotides, the CDR3 is TGTGCCAGCAGCTTAGGGGACAGGGGCGAAAAACTGTTTTTT. Combining the CDR3 with reference TRBV7-9 and TRBJ1-4 gives the whole variable domain DTGVSQNPRHKITKRGQNVTFRCDPISEHNRLYWYRQTLGQGPEFLTYFQNEAQLEKSRLLSDRFSAERPKGSFSTLEIQRTEQGDSAMYLCASSLGDRGEKLFFGSGTQLSVL.

The J gene is TRBJ2-2, the V gene TRBV2; D might be TRBD1 (5 bases). The CDR3 contains 15 residues. In germline, CDR1 is SNHLY, CDR2 FYNNEI. Between the trimmed V and J ends, which lost 10 bases and 6 bases, there was a span of 21 bases. The CDR3 DNA is TGTGCCACCACCGACCCCAGGGTAGGGGCCGGGGAGCTGTTTTTT. The encoded protein is CATTDPRVGAGELFF.

This sequence joins TRBV15 and TRBJ1-6; TRBD1 agrees at 8 bases. Germline lookup yields CDR1 LNHNV and CDR2 YYDKDF (reference sequence). There are 17 residues in the CDR3. Trimming cost V 3 bases and J 3 bases; bases outside gene matches: 7. The CDR3 bases are TGTGCCACCAGCAGTGCTTGGGGACAGGACTATAATTCACCCCTCCACTTT. Protein product: CATSSAWGQDYNSPLHF.

This sequence joins TRBV2 and TRBJ2-3, with D perhaps TRBD1 (6 bases). The CDR3 loop spans 12 amino acids. V gave up 5 bases and J gave up 4 bases, with 7 bases separating them. Per germline, CDR1 SNHLY and CDR2 FYNNEI. The CDR3 reads CASSRQADTQYF. The DNA of the CDR3 is TGTGCCAGCAGTAGACAGGCAGATACGCAGTATTTT.

The rearrangement uses TRBV15 and TRBJ2-5, with a tentative D call TRBD2 (6 bases). CDR3 length equals 15 residues. Trimming removed 0 bases from V and 4 bases from J, with 12 bases in between. Germline V gives CDR1 LNHNV, CDR2 YYDKDF (reference sequence). CDR3 loop: CATSRDGGPGETQYF. CDR3 DNA sequence: TGTGCCACCAGCAGAGATGGAGGGCCGGGAGAGACCCAGTACTTC.

This clone was observed a single time. The chain employs TRBV2 and TRBJ1-3; no clear D. The CDR3 sequence is 15 residues long. Trimming took 0 bases from V and 0 from J, leaving 6 bases between them. Germline CDR1 reads SNHLY; CDR2 reads FYNNEI. The CDR3 region has the DNA TGTGCCAGCAGTGAAGCACAGCCCTCTGGAAACACCATATATTTT. This encodes CASSEAQPSGNTIYF.

The CDR3 nucleotides are TGTGCCAGCAGTCGAGGGTCTAGCGGGGAGCTGTTTTTT. Translated, it gives CASSRGSSGELFF. This chain connects TRBV7-9 to TRBJ2-2; D perhaps matches TRBD2 (5 bases). V lost 6 bases and J lost 7, with 12 bases in between. The CDR3 spans 13 residues. CDR1 and CDR2 from the germline V gene are SEHNR and FQNEAQ (reference sequence).

The genes are TRBV21-1 and TRBJ1-5; the table gives TRBD1 as D, unverified against the DNA. TRBV21-1 is tagged as a pseudogene. CDR3 length: 16 amino acids. This CDR3 is CASSVRDRWVDQPQHF. As DNA, the CDR3 is TGTGCCAGCAGCGTCCGGGACAGGTGGGTTGATCAGCCCCAGCATTTT.

J is TRBJ1-2 and V is TRBV7-8, with D unresolved. The CDR3 contains 18 residues. Germline loops: CDR1 SGHVS, CDR2 FQNEAQ. Trimming took 5 bases from V and 0 from J, leaving 22 bases between them. The CDR3 nucleotides read TGTGCCAGCAGCCATAATGCCTTTTCGGAGGTTCCTAACTATGGCTACACCTTC. Its protein is CASSHNAFSEVPNYGYTF.

Remarks on this clone: Other DNA sequences in the sample encode the same CDR3. The chain recombines TRBV19 with TRBJ2-7; 7 nucleotides align to TRBD1. The germline gives CDR1 LNHDA, CDR2 SQIVND (reference sequence). V shed 2 bases and J 3 bases; nucleotides not matched to a gene: 1. The CDR3 has 13 residues. The CDR3 DNA sequence: TGTGCCAGTAGTATACGACAGGGCTACGAGCAGTACTTC. Translation gives CASSIRQGYEQYF.

J is TRBJ2-5 and V is TRBV19, with 14 bases that match TRBD2. The ends lost 6 bases at V and 5 bases at J; junction bases unmatched: 11. Germline V gene lookup returns CDR1 LNHDA and CDR2 SQIVND (reference sequence). This CDR3 comprises 17 residues. In DNA, the CDR3 is TGTGCCAGTAGCAATTCGGGACTAGCGGGAGTAAAGGAGACCCAGTACTTC. It yields the protein CASSNSGLAGVKETQYF.

The chain links TRBV11-2 to TRBJ1-1, with TRBD1 identical over 7 bases. The CDR3 runs 16 residues. CDR1 and CDR2 (germline): SGHAT, FQNNGV. The ends lost 4 bases at V and 1 base at J; junction bases unmatched: 9. CDR3 region: CASSSPRGAENTEAFF. In DNA form, the CDR3 reads TGTGCCAGCAGCTCCCCCAGGGGGGCCGAGAACACTGAAGCTTTCTTT.